The T cell receptor (beta chain) described here comes from a study of blood T cells in healthy people across ages. Study-level results: Getting older went along with TCR beta diversity per million T cells dropping roughly linearly. More naive CD4+ cells and higher diversity were found in long-lived than in aged donors.

It was with a sample-barcoded 5' primer and a J-beta primer mix that a second PCR of roughly 7 to 12 cycles was run. The study obtained at least 2.5 million CDR3-containing paired-end reads from every sample. TCRdb reprocessed the 5' RACE reads with MiXCR, giving one entry per CDR3 protein. The repertoire holds around 1,600,000 distinct CDR3 sequences, with approximately 43% as singletons. The V end was cut by 6 bases, the J end by 4 bases, with 13 bases between. CDR3 length equals 14 residues. Roughly 10 milliliters of peripheral blood were drawn from each donor. This clonotype came up many times. Its cognate antigen is unknown.

The chain carries TRBV12-3 or TRBV12-4 and TRBJ2-1; TRBD2 is a possible D gene (6 bases). The sequence was collected from a woman between 18 and 29 years old in good health. The sequenced material came from blood. The CDR3 spells CASRNQAGYNEQFF. DNA of the CDR3: TGTGCCAGCAGGAATCAGGCGGGATACAATGAGCAGTTCTTC.